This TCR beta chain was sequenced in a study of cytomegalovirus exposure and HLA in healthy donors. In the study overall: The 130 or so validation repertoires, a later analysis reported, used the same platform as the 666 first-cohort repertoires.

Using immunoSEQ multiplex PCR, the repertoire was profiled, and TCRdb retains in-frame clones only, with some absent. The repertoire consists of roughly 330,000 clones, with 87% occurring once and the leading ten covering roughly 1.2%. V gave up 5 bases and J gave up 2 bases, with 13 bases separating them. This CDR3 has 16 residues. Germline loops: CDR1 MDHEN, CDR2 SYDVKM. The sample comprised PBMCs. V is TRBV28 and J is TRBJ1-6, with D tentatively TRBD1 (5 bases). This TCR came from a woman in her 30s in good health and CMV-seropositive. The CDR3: CASSPSVGAYNSPLHF. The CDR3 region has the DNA TGTGCCAGCAGTCCGTCCGTGGGGGCCTATAATTCACCCCTCCACTTT.